The clone carrying this T cell receptor (beta chain) was counted a few times. From germline, CDR1 is LNHDA and CDR2 SQIVND (reference sequence). With 4 bases clipped from V and 5 bases from J, the junction kept 6 bases outside the gene matches. This CDR3 is built from 14 residues. This sample stems from a study of blood T cell repertoires in COVID-19. Across the study: COVID-19 samples collected from the United States, Italy and Spain covered acute and convalescent phases. T cells, B-cell-depleted T cells, or PBMCs provided the cDNA or gDNA that served as material.

Clones were sequenced by immunoSEQ multiplex PCR, and TCRdb holds only the in-frame ones, with some missing. The top ten hold less than 5% of the sample, which has some 170,000 clones, approximately 88% seen once. The sequencing sample was made of peripheral blood. The rearrangement uses TRBV19 and TRBJ2-3; TRBD1 aligns across 7 bases. The sequence was collected from a woman in her sixties who had recovered from COVID-19. Here the CDR3 DNA reads TGTGCCAGTAGTAGACAGGGTACTGAAGATACGCAGTATTTT. Its translation is CASSRQGTEDTQYF.